A selection of T cell receptor beta chains follows, all from one sample in a study of cytomegalovirus exposure and HLA in healthy donors. Assay used: immunoSEQ multiplex PCR; TCRdb lists only in-frame clones, some missing. The sample carries around 130,000 clones, 65% to 85% recorded once. Specimen: PBMCs. The receptor source for this set is a woman aged 40-49 years in good health and CMV-seronegative. Each CDR3 is given with its conserved first and last residue. The D gene is left open where the match is weak. A clone size is listed for some rows: how often the clone was seen (once, few, many), or a class if it is expanded.

j_call,v_call,d_call,clone_size,cdr3_aa,cdr3_nt
TRBJ2-7,TRBV6-5,-,-,CASTPQGPYYEQYF,TGTGCCAGCACCCCTCAGGGGCCATACTACGAGCAGTACTTC
TRBJ1-3,TRBV5-1,TRBD1,-,CASSPGQGADTIYF,TGCGCCAGCAGCCCTGGACAGGGGGCTGACACCATATATTTT
TRBJ2-2,TRBV10-3,-,-,CAIGQGTGELFF,TGTGCCATCGGGCAGGGAACCGGGGAGCTGTTTTTT
TRBJ2-2,TRBV7-9,-,-,CASSSRQNTGELFF,TGTGCCAGCAGCTCCCGACAGAACACCGGGGAGCTGTTTTTT
TRBJ1-3,TRBV9,-,once,CASSVATGISGNTIYF,TGTGCCAGCAGCGTAGCTACGGGGATCTCTGGAAACACCATATATTTT
TRBJ2-1,TRBV6-1,-,once,CASSGREKGEQFF,TGTGCCAGCAGTGGCCGGGAGAAGGGAGAGCAGTTCTTC
TRBJ2-7,TRBV4-2,TRBD2,few,CASSQAVAGGIYEQYF,TGTGCCAGCAGCCAAGCCGTTGCGGGGGGGATTTACGAGCAGTACTTC
TRBJ2-1,TRBV13,TRBD2,once,CASSLGSGGASVNEQFF,TGTGCCAGCAGCTTAGGTAGCGGGGGGGCCTCGGTCAATGAGCAGTTCTTC
TRBJ2-7,TRBV5-1,TRBD2,few,CASRYAGTSGSYEQYF,TGCGCCAGCAGGTACGCAGGGACTAGCGGATCCTACGAGCAGTACTTC
TRBJ2-7,TRBV18,-,once,CASSLVRDTSYEQYF,TGTGCCAGCTCACTCGTCCGGGACACTTCCTACGAGCAGTACTTC
TRBJ1-4,TRBV19,-,few,CASMWTGTGEKLFF,TGTGCCAGTATGTGGACTGGCACGGGTGAAAAACTGTTTTTT
TRBJ2-2,TRBV7-3,TRBD2,-,CASSRRGAANTGELFF,TGTGCCAGCAGCCGGCGGGGGGCTGCGAACACCGGGGAGCTGTTTTTT
TRBJ2-3,TRBV10-1,-,once,CASSESPRGDTQYF,TGCGCCAGCAGTGAGTCCCCACGGGGGGATACGCAGTATTTT
TRBJ2-1,TRBV29-1,TRBD1,once,CSVGTGFVYEQFF,TGCAGCGTCGGGACAGGGTTCGTATATGAGCAGTTCTTC